The present T cell receptor (beta chain) was sequenced within a study of T cell responses to AZD1222 COVID-19 vaccine. Study outcomes and limitations: Following two doses of AZD1222, Spike-specific TCR breadth and depth rose. Just a handful of people given AZD1222 tested seropositive at baseline. Mostly white British, mostly female donors; authors suggested clonal diversity may be underestimated.

TCRdb keeps only in-frame clones here, not all; method: immunoSEQ multiplex PCR. The data hold roughly 110,000 clones, with 75% to 95% observed a single time. This CDR3 has 15 amino acids. Germline CDR1 is SNHLY and CDR2 is FYNNEI. The V end lost 7 bases, the J end lost 0 bases, and 10 bases lay between the germline ends. As concerns this clone: As yet, its antigen is unknown.

V is TRBV2 and J is TRBJ1-6, with no clear D. The TCR was taken from an adult who received the AZD1222 COVID-19 vaccine. Material: peripheral blood, obtained 28 days after the second AZD1222 dose. The CDR3 spells CASIHPSSYNSPLHF. CDR3 DNA: TGTGCCAGCATCCACCCGAGCTCCTATAATTCACCCCTCCACTTT.